The entry that follows covers one TCR beta chain sequence. Antigen: not known. The V gene's germline CDR1 is LNHDA and CDR2 SQIVND (reference sequence). V shed 8 bases and J 4 bases; nucleotides not matched to a gene: 3. The CDR3 contains 14 residues. Researchers divided each subset's genomic DNA evenly across several immunoSEQ plates. Profiling relied on immunoSEQ multiplex PCR, and the TCRdb table lists in-frame clones only, not all of them. This table holds almost 750,000 clones, roughly 72% found once. These data come from a study of shared clonotypes between healthy human individuals. Overall study findings and caveats: Specimens sampled were limited to blood, with tissue repertoires likely differing. Although depth was large, rarefaction showed that sequencing of the sorted subsets was incomplete. In general, naive subsets displayed greater estimated richness than memory subsets did.

The chain combines TRBV19 with TRBJ2-2; TRBD1 matches at 11 bases. This receptor was taken from a woman aged 25 to 39 in good health. Sequences were obtained from memory CD4+ T cells sorted from blood. As for subset: CD45RA-negative fraction. The CDR3 region has the DNA TGTGCCAGTGCCGGGACAGGGGGCACCGGGGAGCTGTTTTTT. The encoded protein is CASAGTGGTGELFF.